This is a list of T cell receptor beta chains from one sample in a study of blood T cell repertoires in COVID-19. Profiling relied on immunoSEQ multiplex PCR, and the TCRdb table lists in-frame clones only, not all of them. The table has some 220,000 clones, around four fifths seen once. Sequencing was carried out using peripheral blood. The receptors come from a woman aged 70-85 years with COVID-19, enrolled during active disease. Each CDR3 is given with its conserved first and last residue. D genes are given only for firm matches. Part of the rows lack a size; the others show once, few, many or a class for expanded clones.

clone size: -; J gene: TRBJ1-4; V gene: TRBV27; D gene: -; CDR3 protein: CASSPTLKGRNEKLFF; CDR3 DNA: TGTGCCAGCAGTCCCACCCTAAAGGGGCGAAATGAAAAACTGTTTTTT
clone size: -; J gene: TRBJ2-7; V gene: TRBV20-1; D gene: -; CDR3 protein: CSKREQYF; CDR3 DNA: TGCAGTAAGCGGGAGCAGTACTTC
clone size: -; J gene: TRBJ1-4; V gene: TRBV30; D gene: -; CDR3 protein: CAWSPRGGSKEKLFF; CDR3 DNA: TGTGCCTGGAGTCCTCGGGGGGGTTCGAAGGAAAAACTGTTTTTT
clone size: -; J gene: TRBJ1-1; V gene: TRBV9; D gene: -; CDR3 protein: CASSVDLPGVNTEAFF; CDR3 DNA: TGTGCCAGCAGCGTAGACCTACCGGGGGTGAACACTGAAGCTTTCTTT
clone size: -; J gene: TRBJ2-2; V gene: TRBV28; D gene: -; CDR3 protein: CASSGSGYTGELFF; CDR3 DNA: TGTGCCAGCAGCGGTAGCGGTTACACCGGGGAGCTGTTTTTT
clone size: -; J gene: TRBJ1-1; V gene: TRBV5-5; D gene: -; CDR3 protein: CASSADRPNTEAFF; CDR3 DNA: TGTGCCAGCAGCGCTGACAGACCGAACACTGAAGCTTTCTTT
clone size: -; J gene: TRBJ1-2; V gene: TRBV6-1; D gene: -; CDR3 protein: CASSENNQGYTF; CDR3 DNA: TGTGCCAGCAGTGAAAACAACCAGGGCTACACCTTC
clone size: -; J gene: TRBJ2-3; V gene: TRBV10-1; D gene: TRBD2; CDR3 protein: CASSFLSGSSTDTQYF; CDR3 DNA: TGCGCCAGCAGTTTCCTTAGCGGGAGTAGCACAGATACGCAGTATTTT
clone size: -; J gene: TRBJ2-7; V gene: TRBV7-9; D gene: TRBD2; CDR3 protein: CASSPGLQTYEQYF; CDR3 DNA: TGTGCCAGCAGCCCGGGACTACAAACCTACGAGCAGTACTTC
clone size: -; J gene: TRBJ2-1; V gene: TRBV19; D gene: -; CDR3 protein: CASSIDLFGGVHNEQFF; CDR3 DNA: TGTGCCAGTAGTATAGATCTCTTCGGGGGAGTTCACAATGAGCAGTTCTTC
clone size: -; J gene: TRBJ1-1; V gene: TRBV18; D gene: TRBD1; CDR3 protein: CASSLQGGETEAFF; CDR3 DNA: TGTGCCAGCTCCCTACAGGGGGGGGAGACTGAAGCTTTCTTT
clone size: -; J gene: TRBJ2-7; V gene: TRBV5-4; D gene: -; CDR3 protein: CASSPTAGTYEQYF; CDR3 DNA: TGTGCCAGCAGCCCCACCGCGGGCACGTACGAGCAGTACTTC
clone size: -; J gene: TRBJ1-5; V gene: TRBV18; D gene: -; CDR3 protein: CASSPDIEPYQPQHF; CDR3 DNA: TGTGCCAGCTCCCCAGACATAGAACCTTATCAGCCCCAGCATTTT
clone size: few; J gene: TRBJ1-2; V gene: TRBV12-5; D gene: -; CDR3 protein: CASGRGGPPGGYTF; CDR3 DNA: TGTGCTAGTGGGCGGGGAGGGCCCCCGGGCGGCTACACCTTC
clone size: -; J gene: TRBJ1-4; V gene: TRBV24-1; D gene: -; CDR3 protein: CATSESTSSQGKLFF; CDR3 DNA: TGTGCCACCAGTGAATCGACATCCTCACAGGGAAAACTGTTTTTT
clone size: -; J gene: TRBJ1-4; V gene: TRBV7-9; D gene: -; CDR3 protein: CASSLSEKLFF; CDR3 DNA: TGTGCCAGCAGTCTCAGTGAAAAACTGTTTTTT
clone size: -; J gene: TRBJ2-7; V gene: TRBV12-5; D gene: -; CDR3 protein: CASGHDTSYEQYF; CDR3 DNA: TGTGCTAGTGGTCACGACACATCCTACGAGCAGTACTTC
clone size: many; J gene: TRBJ1-4; V gene: TRBV5-6; D gene: TRBD1; CDR3 protein: CASSSSGGLREKLFF; CDR3 DNA: TGTGCCAGCAGCTCTTCAGGGGGCTTAAGAGAAAAACTGTTTTTT
clone size: -; J gene: TRBJ1-5; V gene: TRBV5-6; D gene: TRBD1; CDR3 protein: CASSLTRQGLMGQPQHF; CDR3 DNA: TGTGCCAGCAGCTTGACCAGACAGGGCCTCATGGGACAGCCCCAGCATTTT
clone size: -; J gene: TRBJ1-2; V gene: TRBV28; D gene: -; CDR3 protein: CASSSSGGTFWGYTF; CDR3 DNA: -
clone size: -; J gene: TRBJ2-1; V gene: TRBV7-2; D gene: TRBD2; CDR3 protein: CASSSRTSGPSSYNEQFF; CDR3 DNA: TGTGCCAGCAGCTCCCGGACTAGCGGTCCGAGCTCCTACAATGAGCAGTTCTTC
clone size: -; J gene: TRBJ1-1; V gene: TRBV5-1; D gene: -; CDR3 protein: CASSTSFQGTSTEAFF; CDR3 DNA: TGCGCCAGCAGCACCTCATTTCAGGGGACAAGTACTGAAGCTTTCTTT